These 16 T cell receptor beta chains were all obtained from the same sample, sequenced in a study of technical replicates of blood from a few donors. Libraries were prepared by immunoSEQ multiplex PCR; TCRdb keeps only in-frame clonotypes and omits some of them. The sample contains roughly 65,000 clones, around nine tenths of which appear only once. Sample: PBMCs. These receptors were obtained from a human donor in good health. Some clones in this sample may be carry-over from other donors' samples.

J is TRBJ2-7 and V is TRBV4-1; TRBD1 aligns across 7 bases. Germline assignment: CDR1 MGHRA and CDR2 YSYEKL. CDR3 length equals 17 residues. V was pared by 2 bases and J by 3 bases, with 13 bases of the junction left unmatched. The CDR3 region has the DNA TGCGCCAGCAGCCAATCCCCTCGACAGGGAACCTACTACGAGCAGTACTTC. Its translation is CASSQSPRQGTYYEQYF.

Here the CDR3 reads CASSSDSGSQETQYF. DNA for the CDR3: TGTGCCAGCAGCTCCGATAGCGGGAGCCAAGAGACCCAGTACTTC. The chain links TRBV7-9 to TRBJ2-5, with 9 positions matching TRBD2. CDR1 and CDR2 from the germline V gene are SEHNR and FQNEAQ (reference sequence). The CDR3 contains 15 residues. Trimming at V came to 4 bases and at J to 1 base, leaving 4 bases not matched to a gene. Full variable domain (outside the CDR3, taken from reference TRBV7-9 and TRBJ2-5): DTGVSQNPRHKITKRGQNVTFRCDPISEHNRLYWYRQTLGQGPEFLTYFQNEAQLEKSRLLSDRFSAERPKGSFSTLEIQRTEQGDSAMYLCASSSDSGSQETQYFGPGTRLLVL.

This clone was seen just once. V and J are TRBV4-2 and TRBJ1-6; a weak D match, TRBD1 (6 bases). Germline CDR1 and CDR2: LGHNA and YNFKEQ. The CDR3 extends over 14 amino acids. Trimming took off 4 bases at V and 14 bases at J, with 18 bases between the two ends. The CDR3 reads CASSPDWGQGSLHF. CDR3 nucleotide sequence: TGTGCCAGCAGCCCTGACTGGGGGCAGGGTTCCCTCCACTTT.

This clone has only one observation. The chain employs TRBV7-2 and TRBJ2-5, with a possible D match to TRBD1 (5 bases). V lost 5 bases and J 4 bases, leaving 23 bases between the germline ends. Germline V gene sequence: CDR1 SGHTA, CDR2 FQGNSA. This CDR3 comprises 17 residues. The CDR3, as DNA: TGTGCCAGCAGCCAACCTTCGCTCGGACGAAGGGGAGAGACCCAGTACTTC. It is translated as CASSQPSLGRRGETQYF.

The rearrangement links TRBV25-1 to TRBJ2-2; no reliable D call. The CDR3 consists of 13 residues. Between the trimmed V and J ends, which lost 2 bases and 8 bases, there was a span of 9 bases. Germline CDR1 reads MGHDK; CDR2 reads SYGVNS. This CDR3 reads CASSEGWRGELFF. DNA of the CDR3: TGTGCCAGCAGTGAAGGGTGGCGGGGGGAGCTGTTTTTT.

In nucleotides, the CDR3 is TGTGCCAGCAGCTTCCCTCGCCAGGGCGGTGGAACTAATGAAAAACTGTTTTTT. It specifies CASSFPRQGGGTNEKLFF. The chain links TRBV7-8 to TRBJ1-4, with a possible D match to TRBD1 (5 bases). The CDR3 runs to 18 residues. Germline V lookup: CDR1 SGHVS, CDR2 FQNEAQ. V was pared by 3 bases and J by 1 base, with 18 bases between.

This clone appeared a single time. The gene calls are TRBV7-2 and TRBJ2-7; 9 positions agree with TRBD1. The trim removed 0 bases at V and 3 bases at J, leaving 6 bases unmatched. The CDR3 has 16 amino acids. Germline V gives CDR1 SGHTA, CDR2 FQGNSA. The DNA of the CDR3 is TGTGCCAGCAGCTTAGCGTCCGGGACAGGGATCTACGAGCAGTACTTC. It is translated as CASSLASGTGIYEQYF.

The chain employs TRBV7-2 and TRBJ2-6; TRBD1 is a possible D gene (6 bases). Trimming shortened V by 5 bases and J by 9 bases, and 17 bases separated the two germline ends. This CDR3 spans 15 amino acids. The germline gives CDR1 SGHTA, CDR2 FQGNSA. The CDR3 loop is CASSLPRTAINVLTF. CDR3 nucleotides: TGTGCCAGCAGCCTCCCCCGGACAGCGATCAACGTCCTGACTTTC.

The rearrangement joins TRBV4-2 to TRBJ2-3; possible D gene TRBD1, 6 bases. This CDR3 is built from 15 residues. Trimming shortened V by 4 bases and J by 3 bases, and 14 bases separated the two germline ends. Germline CDR1 LGHNA, CDR2 YNFKEQ. The CDR3 spells CASSLTSRGTDTQYF. The DNA of the CDR3 is TGTGCCAGCAGCCTCACCAGTAGGGGGACAGATACGCAGTATTTT.

The chain combines TRBV15 with TRBJ2-7, with D tentatively TRBD1 (5 bases). Germline-derived CDR1 and CDR2 are LNHNV and YYDKDF (reference sequence). CDR3 length: 15 amino acids. Trimming pared 0 bases from V and 2 bases from J, leaving 11 bases between. The CDR3 reads CATSRERTSTYEQYF. The CDR3, as DNA: TGTGCCACCAGCAGAGAGCGGACAAGCACCTACGAGCAGTACTTC. Variable domain in full (rest from reference TRBV15 and TRBJ2-7): DAMVIQNPRYQVTQFGKPVTLSCSQTLNHNVMYWYQQKSSQAPKLLFHYYDKDFNNEADTPDNFQSRRPNTSFCFLDIRSPGLGDTAMYLCATSRERTSTYEQYFGPGTRLTVT.

The chain uses TRBV5-1 and TRBJ2-7; 8 bases are a match to TRBD2. Germline CDR1 SGHRS, CDR2 YFSETQ. Trimming took 4 bases from V and 8 from J; bases not matched to a gene: 11. This CDR3 has 14 amino acids. The chain's CDR3 is CASSAAGGFDKQYF. The CDR3 DNA follows: TGCGCCAGCAGCGCCGCGGGGGGCTTCGATAAGCAGTACTTC.

The V and J genes are TRBV27 and TRBJ2-1, with a weak D call TRBD2 (5 bases). CDR1 is MNHEY and CDR2 is SMNVEV in the germline V gene (reference sequence). V gave up 0 bases and J gave up 3 bases, with 18 bases separating them. CDR3 length: 18 residues. CDR3 nucleotide sequence: TGTGCCAGCAGTTTATCCCTCGGAGGACGACTGTTCTACAATGAGCAGTTCTTC. Encoded protein: CASSLSLGGRLFYNEQFF.

This clone was observed a single time. The J gene is TRBJ2-3, the V gene TRBV19, with D unresolved. This CDR3 contains 14 residues. V dropped 7 bases and J dropped 0 bases, with 11 bases sitting between them. Germline CDR1 reads LNHDA; CDR2 reads SQIVND (reference sequence). CDR3 sequence reads: CASTLSASTDTQYF. In DNA form, the CDR3 reads TGTGCCAGTACCCTGAGCGCTAGCACAGATACGCAGTATTTT.

The CDR3 loop is CASSRQAGGSTDTQYF. In nucleotides, the CDR3 is TGTGCCAGCTCACGACAAGCGGGAGGGTCGACAGATACGCAGTATTTT. V and J are TRBV18 and TRBJ2-3, with 10 bases aligning to TRBD2. The ends lost 4 bases at V and 3 bases at J; junction bases unmatched: 7. The CDR3 totals 16 residues. Looked up from germline, CDR1 is KGHSH and CDR2 is LQKENI.

The chain is built from TRBV19 and TRBJ2-5, with TRBD1 matching 7 bases. The J segment lost 3 bases and the V segment lost 4 bases, leaving 2 bases of the junction unmatched. The CDR3 is 13 amino acids. Per the germline V gene, CDR1 is LNHDA and CDR2 is SQIVND (reference sequence). CDR3: CASSNRGKETQYF. CDR3 nucleotide sequence: TGTGCCAGTAGTAACAGGGGAAAAGAGACCCAGTACTTC. The full variable domain, completed using reference TRBV19 and TRBJ2-5, is DGGITQSPKYLFRKEGQNVTLSCEQNLNHDAMYWYRQDPGQGLRLIYYSQIVNDFQKGDIAEGYSVSREKKESFPLTVTSAQKNPTAFYLCASSNRGKETQYFGPGTRLLVL.

This clone was seen a handful of times. V usage is TRBV19 and J usage is TRBJ1-1; possibly TRBD1 for D (6 bases). Germline loops: CDR1 LNHDA, CDR2 SQIVND (reference sequence). CDR3 length equals 13 residues. The V end lost 6 bases, the J end lost 2 bases, and 10 bases lay between the germline ends. CDR3 sequence (DNA): TGTGCCAGTAGGGGCAGGGGAAACACTGAAGCTTTCTTT. The encoded protein is CASRGRGNTEAFF.